This T cell receptor beta chain emerged from a study of beta chain features in type 1 diabetes. This clone has just a few counts. Reverse transcription of all isolated RNA meant that expressed TCRB transcripts were sequenced. Millions of reads, on average, came from each naive, central memory and regulatory T cell sample. The assay was immunoSEQ multiplex PCR, and TCRdb's table has in-frame clones only and misses some. The table has 250,000 to 400,000 clones, approximately 15% seen once. The junction had 5 bases not matched to a gene; V was cut back by 3 bases and J by 0 bases. CDR3 length equals 15 residues. Per the germline V gene, CDR1 is WSHSY and CDR2 is SAAADI. Stem cell-like memory, regulatory, central memory and naive CD4+ cells were sorted via CD45RO/CCR7/CD25/CD127/CD95/CD27.

This TCR was sampled from a man younger than 45 in good health. Specimen: central memory CD4+ T cells from blood. The chain recombines TRBV10-2 with TRBJ2-7; 7 nucleotides line up with TRBD1. The CDR3 DNA sequence: TGCGCCAGCAGTGATGGGACAGCCAACTCCTACGAGCAGTACTTC. Protein sequence: CASSDGTANSYEQYF.